These 10 T cell receptor beta chains came from one sample sequenced in a study of blood T cells in healthy people across ages. A second PCR, run for roughly 7 to 11 cycles, used a sample-barcoded 5' primer plus a J-beta primer mix. In TCRdb, the 5' RACE reads were re-called with MiXCR into one record per CDR3 protein. The data contain about 640,000 distinct CDR3 sequences, 45% to 65% of them singletons. Sequenced sample: blood. The source of these receptors is a man aged 60 to 69 in good health.

This clonotype has ten or more counts. The V call is TRBV7-8, the J call TRBJ1-4, with 10 bases lining up with TRBD1. The V gene's germline CDR1 is SGHVS and CDR2 FQNEAQ. This CDR3 comprises 14 residues. The V gene end was trimmed by 3 bases and the J gene end by 8 bases; junction bases not matched to a gene: 3. The CDR3 nucleotides are TGTGCCAGCAGCTTCGACAGGGGGCGCGAAAAACTGTTTTTT. Protein: CASSFDRGREKLFF.

The rearrangement joins TRBV7-9 to TRBJ1-2, with TRBD1 matching over 9 bases. The CDR3 loop spans 13 amino acids. J lost 8 bases, V lost 5 bases, and 6 bases had no gene match. Per germline, CDR1 SEHNR and CDR2 FQNEAQ (reference sequence). CDR3 amino acids: CASSVQGALGYTF. As DNA, the CDR3 is TGTGCCAGCAGCGTACAGGGGGCGTTGGGCTACACCTTC.

This chain connects TRBV4-1 to TRBJ1-2; TRBD1 matches at 8 bases. The CDR3 totals 14 residues. Per germline, CDR1 MGHRA and CDR2 YSYEKL. The J segment lost 4 bases and the V segment lost 3 bases, leaving 4 bases of the junction unmatched. CDR3 protein: CASSQEDRGYGYTF. CDR3 DNA: TGCGCCAGCAGCCAGGAAGACAGGGGCTATGGCTACACCTTC.

This clonotype was counted only a few times. The chain uses TRBV29-1 and TRBJ1-1; TRBD1 aligns across 7 bases. V shed 6 bases and J 1 base; nucleotides not matched to a gene: 5. From germline, CDR1 is SQVTM and CDR2 ANQGSEA. The length of the CDR3 is 13 residues. CDR3 sequence: CSVARDRNTEAFF. DNA of the CDR3: TGCAGCGTCGCCCGGGACAGGAACACTGAAGCTTTCTTT.

The chain carries TRBV9 and TRBJ2-1; 9 nucleotides match TRBD1. J gave up 5 bases and V 0 bases, and 6 bases lay outside the gene matches. Germline V gene data show CDR1 as SGDLS and CDR2 as YYNGEE. CDR3 length equals 16 residues. The CDR3, as DNA: TGTGCCAGCAGCGTAGGTGGGACAGGGCTTAACAATGAGCAGTTCTTC. Protein: CASSVGGTGLNNEQFF.

The chain carries TRBV20-1 and TRBJ2-3; D unclear. This CDR3 comprises 15 residues. Deletions cut 0 bases from V and 0 bases from J, with 10 bases between. The germline V gene encodes CDR1 DFQATT and CDR2 SNEGSKA (reference sequence). CDR3 sequence reads: CSARDRAPSTDTQYF. The CDR3 DNA is TGCAGTGCTAGAGATCGGGCCCCAAGCACAGATACGCAGTATTTT.

V usage is TRBV20-1 and J usage is TRBJ2-3; TRBD2 matches 10 bases. CDR3 length equals 16 residues. In germline, CDR1 is DFQATT, CDR2 SNEGSKA (reference sequence). The ends lost 3 bases at V and 7 bases at J; junction bases unmatched: 13. CDR3 nucleotides: TGCAGTGCTAGTCCCGGACTAGCGGCCGAGGGTAATACGCAGTATTTT. Translation gives CSASPGLAAEGNTQYF.

The chain couples TRBV28 to TRBJ2-5; D is perhaps TRBD1 or TRBD2 (5 bases each). The CDR3 loop spans 12 amino acids. The V and J ends lost 4 bases and 13 bases respectively, with 16 bases between them. CDR1 MDHEN and CDR2 SYDVKM come from the germline V gene. The CDR3 DNA is TGTGCCAGCAGTTCCCCGGGACGCTCGTTGTACTTC. Its protein product is CASSSPGRSLYF.

This clonotype was seen only a few times. The rearrangement joins TRBV27 to TRBJ2-7; D gene ambiguous. This CDR3 has 14 amino acids. Trimming pared 8 bases from V and 3 bases from J, leaving 17 bases between. Germline V CDR1 and CDR2: MNHEY, SMNVEV (reference sequence). CDR3 residues: CASRSVGLGYEQYF. CDR3 DNA sequence: TGTGCCAGCCGCAGTGTGGGTCTAGGCTACGAGCAGTACTTC.

This clonotype was seen a few times. The chain uses TRBV29-1 and TRBJ2-5; tentative D call: TRBD1 (5 bases). Trimming stripped 3 bases from V and 0 bases from J, with 8 bases between. Germline V gives CDR1 SQVTM, CDR2 ANQGSEA. There are 13 residues in the CDR3. The CDR3 reads CSVDRQNQETQYF. The CDR3 coding sequence is TGCAGCGTTGACCGACAGAACCAAGAGACCCAGTACTTC.